The next 4 T cell receptor beta chains were all read from a single sample in a study of T cells after yellow fever vaccination. TCRdb redid the calling of the 5' RACE reads with MiXCR, one entry per CDR3 protein. The sample yields about 300,000 distinct CDR3 sequences, about 4% seen once. The material sequenced was PBMCs, taken 5 days after the yellow fever booster vaccination. The source of these receptors is a man between 18 and 29 years old who received the YFV17D yellow fever vaccine.

This clonotype was observed many times. The chain employs TRBV6-5 and TRBJ2-4; D is possibly TRBD1 (6 bases). Germline values: CDR1 MNHEY, CDR2 SVGAGI. V was pared by 2 bases and J by 9 bases, with 14 bases between. The CDR3 totals 14 residues. The CDR3 nucleotides read TGTGCCAGCAGTTACGGACAGACCCCAACCATTCAGTACTTC. Amino acids: CASSYGQTPTIQYF.

The sample holds a few counts of this clonotype. The chain couples TRBV20-1 to TRBJ2-4, with 9 bases aligning to TRBD1. J lost 5 bases, V lost 6 bases, and 5 bases had no gene match. This CDR3 contains 13 residues. Germline V gene lookup returns CDR1 DFQATT and CDR2 SNEGSKA (reference sequence). CDR3 nucleotide sequence: TGCAGTGCCACAGGGGGCCACCAAAACATTCAGTACTTC. This sequence encodes CSATGGHQNIQYF.

This clonotype was seen more than once but under ten times. V gene TRBV5-1 combines with J gene TRBJ2-7; D gene uncertain. Per the germline V gene, CDR1 is SGHRS and CDR2 is YFSETQ. Trimming removed 2 bases from V and 4 bases from J, with 10 bases in between. The CDR3 spans 13 residues. The CDR3 region has the DNA TGCGCCAGCAGCTTCTTAGCCGGGTACGAGCAGTACTTC. It encodes CASSFLAGYEQYF.

The chain employs TRBV2 and TRBJ2-3; no definite D call. The CDR3 is 12 amino acids. Trimming stripped 6 bases from V and 4 bases from J, with 8 bases between. Germline V gene lookup returns CDR1 SNHLY and CDR2 FYNNEI. CDR3 nucleotides: TGTGCCAGCAGGGTGGAATCAGATACGCAGTATTTT. Protein: CASRVESDTQYF.